The 27 T cell receptor beta chains listed next were all sequenced from one sample in a study of cytomegalovirus exposure and HLA in healthy donors. PCR involved 60 Vbeta and 13 Jbeta primers. Assay used: immunoSEQ multiplex PCR; TCRdb lists only in-frame clones, some missing. The table records under 200,000 clones, 75% to 90% of them present only once. The sequenced sample was PBMCs. All receptors derive from a man aged 35-49 years in good health and CMV-seropositive.

The chain is built from TRBV5-4 and TRBJ2-5; 11 nucleotides line up with TRBD2. The length of the CDR3 is 15 residues. J gave up 3 bases and V 2 bases, and 3 bases lay outside the gene matches. The germline V gene encodes CDR1 SGHNT and CDR2 YYREEE (reference sequence). The CDR3 DNA is TGTGCCAGCAGCTTTCAGACTAGCGGGGAAGAGACCCAGTACTTC. It encodes CASSFQTSGEETQYF.

This clone was seen once. V gene TRBV9 combines with J gene TRBJ2-1, with D tentatively TRBD2 (6 bases). Germline-derived CDR1 and CDR2 are SGDLS and YYNGEE. Deletions cut 0 bases from V and 4 bases from J, with 11 bases between. There are 15 residues in the CDR3. The CDR3 region is CASSVEGLAYNEQFF. The DNA of the CDR3 is TGTGCCAGCAGCGTAGAGGGACTGGCTTACAATGAGCAGTTCTTC.

Only a few counts were recorded for this clone. The chain has TRBV7-2 and TRBJ2-1; D possibly corresponds to TRBD2 (6 bases). The CDR3 loop spans 16 amino acids. V was pared by 4 bases and J by 6 bases, with 19 bases between. CDR1 and CDR2 (germline): SGHTA, FQGNSA. CDR3 residues: CASSSGSMGGSNEQFF. The CDR3 bases are TGTGCCAGCAGCTCCGGGAGTATGGGGGGATCCAATGAGCAGTTCTTC.

This chain joins TRBV28 and TRBJ2-2; possibly TRBD1 for D (5 bases). This CDR3 is 14 amino acids long. V gave up 5 bases and J gave up 6 bases, with 13 bases separating them. Per the germline V gene, CDR1 is MDHEN and CDR2 is SYDVKM. CDR3 DNA: TGTGCCAGCAGTGCAGGGTATTGGTCCGGGGAGCTGTTTTTT. Translation gives CASSAGYWSGELFF.

V is TRBV28 and J is TRBJ1-2, with 7 bases identical to TRBD1. CDR3 size: 15 residues. Germline assignment: CDR1 MDHEN and CDR2 SYDVKM. V lost 1 base to trimming and J lost 0 bases; unmatched junction nucleotides: 2. The chain's CDR3 is CASSLSDRANYGYTF. CDR3 coding DNA: TGTGCCAGCAGTTTATCCGACAGGGCTAACTATGGCTACACCTTC.

This clone was observed a few times. This chain joins TRBV5-6 and TRBJ2-5; D is possibly TRBD1 (6 bases). CDR1 SGHDT and CDR2 YYEEEE come from the germline V gene. Trimming cost V 0 bases and J 7 bases, with 16 bases left between them. The CDR3 consists of 15 residues. In DNA form, the CDR3 reads TGTGCCAGCAGCTTGGCTGGGGGCGCAGGCGGGACCCAGTACTTC. Encoded protein: CASSLAGGAGGTQYF.

This clone occurred once. The chain recombines TRBV27 with TRBJ2-7, with D unclear. This CDR3 region has 12 residues. Per the germline V gene, CDR1 is MNHEY and CDR2 is SMNVEV (reference sequence). V gave up 3 bases and J gave up 6 bases, with 9 bases separating them. This CDR3 is CASSLPSGEQYF. CDR3 sequence (DNA): TGTGCCAGCAGTTTGCCGAGTGGCGAGCAGTACTTC.

This sequence joins TRBV28 and TRBJ1-1; 8 nucleotides agree with TRBD1. The CDR3 spans 12 residues. Trimming removed 2 bases from V and 7 bases from J; junction bases left unmatched: 0. Germline V gives CDR1 MDHEN, CDR2 SYDVKM. The CDR3 protein is CASSLGQGEAFF. CDR3 sequence (DNA): TGTGCCAGCAGTTTAGGACAGGGTGAAGCTTTCTTT.

This clone was detected a few times. The V and J genes are TRBV5-4 and TRBJ1-5; no firm D call. Germline loops: CDR1 SGHNT, CDR2 YYREEE (reference sequence). Trimming removed 0 bases at V and 4 bases at J, with 5 bases between. The CDR3 is 13 amino acids. As DNA, the CDR3 is TGTGCCAGCAGCTTGGGTCGGAATCAGCCCCAGCATTTT. It yields the protein CASSLGRNQPQHF.

V usage is TRBV2 and J usage is TRBJ1-1; D possibly corresponds to TRBD1 (5 bases). V was clipped by 5 bases and J by 4 bases, with 11 bases between them. CDR1 and CDR2 from the germline V gene are SNHLY and FYNNEI. The CDR3 runs to 13 residues. The CDR3 bases are TGTGCCAGCAGTTTCAGGGAAAGCACTGAAGCTTTCTTT. As protein: CASSFRESTEAFF. Using reference TRBV2 and TRBJ1-1 for the parts outside the CDR3, the full variable domain is EPEVTQTPSHQVTQMGQEVILRCVPISNHLYFYWYRQILGQKVEFLVSFYNNEISEKSEIFDDQFSVERPDGSNFTLKIRSTKLEDSAMYFCASSFRESTEAFFGQGTRLTVV.

This rearrangement joins TRBV7-9 to TRBJ1-2, with a weak D call TRBD1 (6 bases). The germline CDR1 and CDR2 sequences are SEHNR and FQNEAQ (reference sequence). Trimming removed 3 bases from V and 7 bases from J, with 24 bases in between. CDR3 length equals 17 residues. The CDR3 spells CASSFVRGDMIRSGYTF. CDR3 DNA: TGTGCCAGCAGCTTTGTCCGTGGGGACATGATTCGCAGTGGCTACACCTTC.

This clone was recorded a few times. This CDR3 reads CASSLLTGLKSSYEQYF. CDR3 DNA sequence: TGTGCCAGCAGCTTACTAACGGGACTCAAAAGCTCCTACGAGCAGTACTTC. The rearrangement links TRBV7-9 to TRBJ2-7; the D gene is possibly TRBD2 (6 bases). This CDR3 has 17 residues. V gave up 2 bases and J gave up 0 bases, with 17 bases separating them. The germline gives CDR1 SEHNR, CDR2 FQNEAQ (reference sequence).

The chain uses TRBV11-2 and TRBJ1-5, with 7 bases matching TRBD1. Germline-derived CDR1 and CDR2 are SGHAT and FQNNGV. This CDR3 region has 15 residues. J gave up 3 bases and V 5 bases, and 7 bases lay outside the gene matches. In nucleotides, the CDR3 is TGTGCCAGCAGCCAAGGGGGCAGGGTCAATCAGCCCCAGCATTTT. Protein sequence: CASSQGGRVNQPQHF.

A single count supports this clone. The CDR3 sequence is CASSPDRLSSYEQYF. In DNA form, the CDR3 reads TGTGCCAGCTCACCGGACAGGCTGAGCTCCTACGAGCAGTACTTC. The genes are TRBV18 and TRBJ2-7; 7 nucleotides match TRBD1. CDR1 and CDR2 from the germline V gene are KGHSH and LQKENI. Unmatched junction bases numbered 5, after V lost 3 bases and J lost 0 bases. The CDR3 contains 15 residues.

This chain connects TRBV4-1 to TRBJ2-2, with D possibly TRBD2 on 5 matching bases. Germline CDR1 reads MGHRA; CDR2 reads YSYEKL. There are 16 residues in the CDR3. V was pared by 6 bases and J by 3 bases, with 17 bases between. As DNA, the CDR3 is TGCGCCAGCAGAGGAAGGGCTAGCTGGGACACCGGGGAGCTGTTTTTT. It is translated as CASRGRASWDTGELFF.

This clone was counted only a few times. This chain connects TRBV2 to TRBJ2-2, with TRBD2 matching over 7 bases. Germline CDR1 and CDR2: SNHLY and FYNNEI. This CDR3 has 13 amino acids. Trimming removed 7 bases from V and 8 bases from J; junction bases left unmatched: 7. The CDR3 here is CASTRGNEGELFF. For the CDR3, the DNA is TGTGCCAGCACGCGGGGGAACGAGGGGGAGCTGTTTTTT.

This chain links TRBV7-9 with TRBJ2-4; perhaps TRBD2 as D (5 bases). Germline V gene data show CDR1 as SEHNR and CDR2 as FQNEAQ (reference sequence). V dropped 5 bases and J dropped 0 bases, with 14 bases sitting between them. CDR3 length: 16 residues. The CDR3 here is CASSPEGLLAKNIQYF. CDR3 in DNA: TGTGCCAGCAGCCCCGAGGGATTGCTAGCCAAAAACATTCAGTACTTC.

The V call is TRBV5-4, the J call TRBJ2-2, with 8 bases lining up with TRBD2. Germline assignment: CDR1 SGHNT and CDR2 YYREEE (reference sequence). The junction had 2 bases not matched to a gene; V was cut back by 1 base and J by 0 bases. The CDR3 runs 16 residues. In DNA, the CDR3 is TGTGCCAGCAGCTTGCCTAGCGGGCCGAACACCGGGGAGCTGTTTTTT. Amino acids: CASSLPSGPNTGELFF.

Only a few counts were recorded for this clone. The chain employs TRBV5-6 and TRBJ2-6; D gene ambiguous. Germline assignment: CDR1 SGHDT and CDR2 YYEEEE. V dropped 2 bases and J dropped 2 bases, with 2 bases sitting between them. This CDR3 comprises 13 residues. The CDR3 reads CASSFTGANVLTF. The CDR3 DNA reads TGTGCCAGCAGCTTTACTGGGGCCAACGTCCTGACTTTC.

The chain is built from TRBV10-2 and TRBJ1-1, with a possible D match to TRBD1 (6 bases). With 7 bases removed from V and 5 bases from J, the gap between germline ends came to 14 bases. The CDR3 consists of 13 residues. Germline-derived CDR1 and CDR2 are WSHSY and SAAADI. The CDR3 DNA is TGCGCCAGCACGTCAGGGGCAGGAACTGAAGCTTTCTTT. Protein product: CASTSGAGTEAFF.

The chain is built from TRBV21-1 and TRBJ1-2; TRBD1, the table's D call, was not compared with the DNA. TRBV21-1 is listed as a pseudogene. The length of the CDR3 is 16 residues. The CDR3 region is CASSNCRRGADYGYTF. The CDR3 nucleotides read TGTGCCAGCAGCAATTGTAGAAGGGGCGCTGACTATGGCTACACCTTC.

The V call is TRBV6-5, the J call TRBJ2-3; TRBD2 might be the D (5 bases). The V gene lost 4 bases and the J gene lost 2 bases, with 13 bases spanning the gap. Germline V gene data show CDR1 as MNHEY and CDR2 as SVGAGI. This CDR3 is 15 amino acids long. The CDR3 protein is CASSSRGWSTDTQYF. CDR3 in DNA: TGTGCCAGCAGTTCCCGAGGGTGGTCCACAGATACGCAGTATTTT.

The chain joins TRBV28 to TRBJ2-3; TRBD2 might be the D (6 bases). The CDR3 has 14 amino acids. Trimming left V 6 bases short and J 4 bases short, with 14 bases between. Germline CDR1 reads MDHEN; CDR2 reads SYDVKM. The CDR3 spells CASRVAAEADTQYF. DNA for the CDR3: TGTGCCAGCAGGGTAGCGGCCGAGGCAGATACGCAGTATTTT.

This clone was counted a few times. The chain links TRBV27 to TRBJ2-5; 8 bases align to TRBD1. V lost 0 bases to trimming and J lost 8 bases; unmatched junction nucleotides: 5. The germline CDR1 and CDR2 sequences are MNHEY and SMNVEV (reference sequence). This CDR3 contains 14 residues. CDR3 loop: CASSLSGTGSTQYF. CDR3 nucleotide sequence: TGTGCCAGCAGTTTATCGGGGACAGGTAGTACCCAGTACTTC.

The rearrangement links TRBV18 to TRBJ2-5; D call uncertain. Deletions cut 0 bases from V and 0 bases from J, with 11 bases between. The CDR3 is 16 amino acids. Germline lookup yields CDR1 KGHSH and CDR2 LQKENI. The CDR3 sequence is CASSPPVIQYQETQYF. CDR3 DNA: TGTGCCAGCTCACCACCGGTCATCCAGTACCAAGAGACCCAGTACTTC.

The J gene is TRBJ2-1, the V gene TRBV6-4; 7 positions match TRBD2. J gave up 4 bases and V 0 bases, and 0 bases lay outside the gene matches. This CDR3 spans 14 amino acids. Germline V lookup: CDR1 MRHNA, CDR2 SNTAGT. The CDR3 DNA follows: TGTGCCAGCAGTGACTCCGGGGGGTACAATGAGCAGTTCTTC. Its protein is CASSDSGGYNEQFF.

Regarding this clone: Other DNA sequences from this sample encode an identical CDR3 as well. The chain has TRBV5-1 and TRBJ1-2; D perhaps matches TRBD1 (5 bases). Germline CDR1 reads SGHRS; CDR2 reads YFSETQ. Trimming cost V 2 bases and J 2 bases, with 7 bases left between them. CDR3 length: 13 residues. The CDR3 DNA sequence: TGCGCCAGCAGCTTCGGGGGAAACTATGGCTACACCTTC. Protein sequence: CASSFGGNYGYTF.